The T cell receptor beta chain described here comes from a study of shared clonotypes between healthy human individuals. The wider study: Each donor contributed plates that comprised three CD4 naive, three CD4 memory, two CD8 naive and one CD8 memory. Study-level points and caveats: Donors were few, which limited the genetic and exposure-history diversity represented. Non-shared clonotypes displayed generation probabilities falling below those of clonotypes present in all four donors.

In the case of this clone: Its antigen remains unidentified.

Terminally differentiated effector memory CD45RA+ cells were excluded by CCR7 positive selection of CD45RO-negative cells. Every subset's genomic DNA went evenly onto several immunoSEQ plates. TCRdb's copy holds only in-frame clones and misses some; the assay was immunoSEQ multiplex PCR. The data show approximately 2,000,000 clones, with roughly 95% seen just once and under 2% held by the top ten. The CDR3 is 16 amino acids. Germline-derived CDR1 and CDR2 are SGHKS and YYEKEE (reference sequence). Trimming took 0 bases from V and 2 from J, leaving 14 bases between them. The receptor comes from a man in his late teens or twenties in good health. Some clones in this sample may be carry-over from other donors' samples. The gene calls are TRBV5-5 and TRBJ1-1; the D gene is possibly TRBD1 (6 bases). The sequencing sample was made of naive CD8+ T cells from PBMCs. CDR3 in amino acids: CASSLGRTGSNTEAFF. DNA of the CDR3: TGTGCCAGCAGCTTGGGTAGAACAGGGTCAAACACTGAAGCTTTCTTT.